This TCR beta chain derives from a study of T cells expressing NK-cell markers. Study as a whole: Within the sequenced cohort of eight donors, seven exhibited HCMV seropositivity and one was seronegative.

For each CDR3 protein, TCRdb gives one entry from its re-call of the 5' RACE reads, without DNA. The sample includes roughly 390,000 distinct CDR3 sequences. As to this clonotype: The antigen is undetermined.

Whole-study findings and limits: Also leading the CD3+CD56-NKG2C+ fraction in a few donors were these clonotypes.

The CDR3 has 19 residues. The TCR sequence derives from a woman aged 45-65 years in good health. Sequencing was done on a sample of blood T cells: a sorted CD56 or NKG2C T cell subset, CD4+ or CD8+ T cells, or bulk PBMC T cells (not recorded which). The V and J genes are TRBV23-1 and TRBJ2-3; absent DNA, TCRdb's TRBD1 call cannot be checked. TRBV23-1 is filed as an ORF, its function uncertain. The CDR3 sequence: CASSRLTLTPEIRTDTQYF.